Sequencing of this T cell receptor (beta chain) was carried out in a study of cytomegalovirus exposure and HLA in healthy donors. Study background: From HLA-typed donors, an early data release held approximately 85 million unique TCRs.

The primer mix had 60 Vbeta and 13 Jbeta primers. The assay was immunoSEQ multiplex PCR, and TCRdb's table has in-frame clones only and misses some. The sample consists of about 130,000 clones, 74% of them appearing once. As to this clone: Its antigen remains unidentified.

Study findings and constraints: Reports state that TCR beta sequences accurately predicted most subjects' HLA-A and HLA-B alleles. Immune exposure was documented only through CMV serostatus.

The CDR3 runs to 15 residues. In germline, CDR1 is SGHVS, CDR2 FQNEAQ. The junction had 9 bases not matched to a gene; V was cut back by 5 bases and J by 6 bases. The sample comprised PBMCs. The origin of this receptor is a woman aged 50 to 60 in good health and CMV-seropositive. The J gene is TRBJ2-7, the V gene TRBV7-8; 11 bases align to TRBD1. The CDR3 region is CASSDTGTGGGEQYF. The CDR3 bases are TGTGCCAGCAGCGACACCGGGACAGGGGGGGGCGAGCAGTACTTC.